This TCR beta chain is drawn from a study of blood T cell repertoires in COVID-19. On the study more broadly: Acute and convalescent COVID-19 specimens originated in the United States, Italy and Spain. PBMCs, B-cell-depleted T cells, or T cells provided the cDNA or gDNA that made up the material.

CDR1 and CDR2 (germline): SGHTA, FQGNSA. The trim removed 5 bases at V and 2 bases at J, leaving 7 bases unmatched. This CDR3 region has 16 residues. Under the authors' procedure: Scientists estimated how many nucleated cells there were by amplifying reference gene primers. Sequenced by immunoSEQ multiplex PCR; TCRdb stores in-frame clones only, minus some. V and J calls plus clone size are reproduced from that table; the DNA served to infer D and trimming. The sample has 25,000 to 30,000 clones, around 72% seen once. This TCR derives from a boy under 10 years old with active or convalescent COVID-19. The rearrangement joins TRBV7-2 to TRBJ1-1, with 11 bases identical to TRBD1. Sequencing was done on a sample of peripheral blood. In DNA form, the CDR3 reads TGTGCCAGCAGCCGGACAGGGGGCTCCGGAAACACTGAAGCTTTCTTT. This gives the protein CASSRTGGSGNTEAFF.